Listed here are 7 T cell receptor beta chains from one sample, sequenced in a study of shared clonotypes between healthy human individuals. Profiling relied on immunoSEQ multiplex PCR, and the TCRdb table lists in-frame clones only, not all of them. The top ten hold about 1.5% of the sample, which has about 1 million clones, about three quarters seen once. Sequencing input: memory CD4+ T cells sorted from blood. Stated subset: CD45RA-negative fraction. These TCRs come from a man between 18 and 29 years old in good health.

The J gene is TRBJ1-1, the V gene TRBV9; a possible D gene is TRBD1 (5 bases). V was trimmed by 2 bases and J by 5 bases, leaving 10 bases between them. Germline V lookup: CDR1 SGDLS, CDR2 YYNGEE. The CDR3 totals 13 residues. CDR3 coding DNA: TGTGCCAGCAGCGTCGACAGCAAAACTGAAGCTTTCTTT. Amino acids: CASSVDSKTEAFF.

This chain uses TRBV5-6 with TRBJ2-3; 15 bases agree with TRBD2. The CDR3 covers 14 residues. Germline V gives CDR1 SGHDT, CDR2 YYEEEE. J gave up 6 bases and V 5 bases, and 1 base lay outside the gene matches. This CDR3 reads CASRGLAGGDTQYF. As DNA, the CDR3 is TGTGCCAGCAGAGGACTAGCGGGAGGGGATACGCAGTATTTT.

The rearrangement joins TRBV5-6 to TRBJ2-1, with D possibly TRBD1 on 6 matching bases. Trimming removed 0 bases from V and 0 bases from J, with 10 bases in between. The germline CDR1 and CDR2 sequences are SGHDT and YYEEEE. This CDR3 has 16 amino acids. The DNA of the CDR3 is TGTGCCAGCAGCTTGGGGGACACCAGCTCCTACAATGAGCAGTTCTTC. It specifies CASSLGDTSSYNEQFF.

The chain couples TRBV27 to TRBJ2-7, with 7 bases that match TRBD1. Germline CDR1 MNHEY, CDR2 SMNVEV (reference sequence). The CDR3 contains 17 residues. V trimming: 3 bases; J trimming: 0 bases; junction bases outside the gene matches: 11. The CDR3 coding sequence is TGTGCCAGCAGTTTCTCCCTTACAGGGGAAAGCTCCTACGAGCAGTACTTC. The encoded protein is CASSFSLTGESSYEQYF.

The chain recombines TRBV6-1 with TRBJ1-4; weak D call: TRBD1 (6 bases). Between the trimmed V and J ends, which lost 7 bases and 0 bases, there was a span of 12 bases. CDR3 length: 15 residues. Looked up from germline, CDR1 is MNHNS and CDR2 is SASEGT. CDR3 nucleotides: TGTGCCAGCATTAGGGGGGGTGCAACTAATGAAAAACTGTTTTTT. Residues: CASIRGGATNEKLFF.

The chain links TRBV7-2 to TRBJ1-5; 7 nucleotides line up with TRBD1. The CDR3 totals 15 residues. Trimming removed 10 bases from V and 2 bases from J; junction bases left unmatched: 11. CDR1 and CDR2 from the germline V gene are SGHTA and FQGNSA. CDR3 residues: CATSLGGVGNQPQHF. Here the CDR3 DNA reads TGTGCCACGTCGCTAGGGGGCGTCGGCAATCAGCCCCAGCATTTT. Combining the CDR3 with reference TRBV7-2 and TRBJ1-5 gives the whole variable domain GAGVSQSPSNKVTEKGKDVELRCDPISGHTALYWYRQSLGQGLEFLIYFQGNSAPDKSGLPSDRFSAERTGGSVSTLTIQRTQQEDSAVYLCATSLGGVGNQPQHFGDGTRLSIL.

In this sample, this clone turned up once. J is TRBJ2-3 and V is TRBV30; 9 bases align to TRBD2. The V gene end was trimmed by 0 bases and the J gene end by 2 bases; junction bases not matched to a gene: 9. CDR1 GTSNPN and CDR2 SVGIG come from the germline V gene (reference sequence). CDR3 length: 17 amino acids. The CDR3 is CAWSVSGTSGFTDTQYF. The CDR3 bases are TGTGCCTGGAGTGTATCGGGTACTAGCGGGTTCACAGATACGCAGTATTTT. The variable domain in full, completed from reference TRBV30 and TRBJ2-3, reads SQTIHQWPATLVQPVGSPLSLECTVEGTSNPNLYWYRQAAGRGLQLLFYSVGIGQISSEVPQNLSASRPQDRQFILSSKKLLLSDSGFYLCAWSVSGTSGFTDTQYFGPGTRLTVL.